This is a list of T cell receptor beta chains from one sample in a study of blood T cell repertoires in COVID-19. The protocol was immunoSEQ multiplex PCR, while the TCRdb copy is restricted to in-frame clones and leaves out a portion. This sample has some 330,000 clones, with roughly four fifths found just once. The material sequenced was PBMCs or T cells enriched from blood (not recorded which). These receptors all come from a woman in her forties or fifties who had recovered from COVID-19. Both conserved end residues are part of each CDR3. A D gene is named only where the DNA matches it firmly. The size entry is marked missing in some rows and otherwise reads once, few, many or a size class.

TRBJ2-7 | . | TRBV4-3 | . | CASSQDRDYRSEQYF | TGCGCCAGCAGCCAGGATAGAGACTACAGAAGCGAGCAGTACTTC
TRBJ1-2 | once | TRBV7-9 | TRBD1 | CASSLAGTGDYGYTF | TGTGCCAGCAGCTTAGCCGGTACAGGGGACTATGGCTACACCTTC
TRBJ1-2 | . | TRBV19 | . | CASSRDPTGTTYGYTF | TGTGCCAGTAGTAGGGACCCGACAGGAACCACCTATGGCTACACCTTC
TRBJ1-2 | . | TRBV5-1 | TRBD1 | CASSLTGDRYGYTF | TGCGCCAGCAGCTTGACAGGGGACAGATATGGCTACACCTTC
TRBJ1-2 | . | TRBV9 | TRBD1 | CASSGGQGAGSYGYTF | TGTGCCAGCAGCGGGGGACAGGGGGCTGGTAGCTATGGCTACACCTTC
TRBJ1-1 | . | TRBV2 | TRBD1 | CASSGRGANTEAFF | TGTGCCAGCAGCGGCAGGGGGGCGAACACTGAAGCTTTCTTT
TRBJ1-1 | . | TRBV2 | TRBD1 | CASSRDSMNTEAFF | TGTGCCAGCAGTAGGGACAGCATGAACACTGAAGCTTTCTTT
TRBJ1-2 | once | TRBV28 | . | CASSPRQKWESYGYTF | TGTGCCAGCAGTCCAAGACAAAAGTGGGAGTCCTATGGCTACACCTTC
TRBJ1-2 | once | TRBV6-2/TRBV6-3 | . | CASSTGIVNYSYTF | TGTGCCAGCAGTACAGGGATAGTAAACTATAGCTACACCTTC
TRBJ1-3 | . | TRBV7-2 | TRBD1 | CASSLDRAGNTIYF | TGTGCCAGCAGCCTCGACAGGGCTGGAAACACCATATATTTT
TRBJ2-2 | once | TRBV9 | . | CASSPVRDKGPPTGELFF | TGTGCCAGCAGCCCTGTCCGGGACAAGGGCCCTCCTACCGGGGAGCTGTTTTTT
TRBJ2-3 | . | TRBV19 | . | CASSLVYPADTQYF | TGTGCCAGTAGCCTAGTTTATCCGGCAGATACGCAGTATTTT
TRBJ1-4 | . | TRBV5-1 | TRBD1 | CASSAQQGSNEKLFF | TGCGCCAGCAGCGCACAACAGGGGTCAAATGAAAAACTGTTTTTT
TRBJ2-1 | . | TRBV5-8 | . | CASTVAGSSYNEQFF | TGTGCCAGCACTGTGGCGGGTTCCTCCTACAATGAGCAGTTCTTC
TRBJ1-1 | . | TRBV7-2 | . | CASSFFQNTEAFF | TGTGCCAGCAGTTTTTTTCAGAACACTGAAGCTTTCTTT
TRBJ2-3 | . | TRBV5-1 | TRBD2 | CASTPGGPADTQYF | TGCGCCAGCACCCCGGGGGGGCCGGCAGATACGCAGTATTTT
TRBJ1-3 | . | TRBV6-5 | . | CASSTRRVSGNTIYF | TGTGCCAGCAGTACCCGCCGGGTCTCTGGAAACACCATATATTTT
TRBJ2-3 | . | TRBV9 | . | CASSVVVTDTQYF | TGTGCCAGCAGCGTAGTAGTCACAGATACGCAGTATTTT
TRBJ2-7 | . | TRBV4-3 | . | CASSQGSSGAYEQYF | TGCGCCAGCAGCCAGGGGAGTTCTGGGGCCTACGAGCAGTACTTC
TRBJ1-1 | . | TRBV20-1 | . | CSASIQGTEAFF | TGCAGTGCTAGTATCCAGGGCACTGAAGCTTTCTTT
TRBJ2-7 | . | TRBV25-1 | . | CASSGIRDTLSF | TGTGCCAGCAGTGGAATCCGGGACACCCTCTCATTC
TRBJ2-1 | . | TRBV4-3 | TRBD2 | CASAREPSNYNEQFF | TGCGCCAGTGCGCGGGAGCCCTCTAACTACAATGAGCAGTTCTTC
TRBJ2-7 | few | TRBV5-1 | . | CASKGDIGTYEQYF | TGCGCCAGCAAGGGGGACATCGGTACCTACGAGCAGTACTTC
TRBJ1-1 | . | TRBV5-1 | . | CASSSTVTSEAFF | TGCGCCAGCAGCTCGACAGTCACCTCTGAAGCTTTCTTT
TRBJ1-2 | . | TRBV15 | TRBD1 | CATSSPLGQGINYGYTF | TGTGCCACCAGCAGTCCCCTCGGACAGGGGATTAACTATGGCTACACCTTC
TRBJ2-7 | . | TRBV5-4 | . | CASSKDLESYEQYF | TGTGCCAGCAGCAAAGATCTAGAGTCCTACGAGCAGTACTTC
TRBJ2-1 | . | TRBV6-5 | TRBD2 | CASRATSGRGNEQFF | TGTGCCAGCAGAGCCACTAGCGGGAGAGGAAATGAGCAGTTCTTC
TRBJ2-7 | . | TRBV5-1 | TRBD1 | CASSLAAGGSYEQYF | TGCGCCAGCAGCTTGGCGGCAGGGGGCTCCTACGAGCAGTACTTC
TRBJ1-2 | . | TRBV11-2 | . | CASIQDRLTANYGYTF | TGTGCCAGCATACAGGACCGATTGACAGCTAACTATGGCTACACCTTC
TRBJ2-5 | . | TRBV5-1 | TRBD1 | CASSTATGGVETQYF | TGCGCCAGCAGCACCGCGACAGGGGGTGTTGAGACCCAGTACTTC
TRBJ1-5 | . | TRBV4-2 | TRBD1 | CASSQDTGQGRHQPQHF | TGTGCCAGCAGCCAAGATACTGGACAGGGCCGCCATCAGCCCCAGCATTTT
TRBJ2-7 | . | TRBV11-3 | . | CASSEPTGNYEQYF | TGTGCCAGCAGCGAGCCCACAGGAAACTACGAGCAGTACTTC
TRBJ1-2 | . | TRBV30 | . | CAWSFGGNYGYTF | TGCGCCTGGAGTTTCGGGGGGAACTATGGCTACACCTTC
TRBJ1-5 | . | TRBV6-2/TRBV6-3 | TRBD1 | CASSTGGTNQPQHF | TGTGCCAGCAGCACAGGGGGCACCAATCAGCCCCAGCATTTT
TRBJ1-1 | . | TRBV6-5 | TRBD1 | CASSRDRASFNEAFF | TGTGCCAGCAGTCGTGACAGGGCGTCGTTCAATGAAGCTTTCTTT
TRBJ2-2 | . | TRBV15 | . | CATEMGQSTGELFF | TGTGCCACCGAGATGGGCCAGAGCACCGGGGAGCTGTTTTTT
TRBJ1-6 | . | TRBV18 | . | CASSPLRQTESNSPLHF | TGTGCCAGCTCACCATTACGGCAAACGGAGTCAAATTCACCCCTCCACTTT
TRBJ2-3 | . | TRBV11-2 | TRBD1 | CASSLAGTGTDTQYF | TGTGCCAGCAGCTTAGCCGGGACAGGGACAGATACGCAGTATTTT
TRBJ2-1 | . | TRBV7-7 | . | CASSLSGDNEQFF | TGTGCTAGCAGCCTCTCCGGGGACAATGAGCAGTTCTTC
TRBJ1-3 | . | TRBV5-6 | TRBD1 | CASSSTTGTRRNTIYF | TGTGCCAGCAGCTCCACGACAGGGACCAGACGAAACACCATATATTTT
TRBJ1-5 | . | TRBV27 | TRBD1 | CASSSYRGRKGQPQHF | TGTGCCAGCAGTTCTTACAGGGGGCGGAAGGGTCAGCCCCAGCATTTT
TRBJ1-5 | . | TRBV27 | . | CASSTGSRNQPQHF | TGTGCCAGCAGCACGGGGAGCCGCAATCAGCCCCAGCATTTT
TRBJ1-2 | . | TRBV29-1 | . | CSVFVGRGGYTF | TGCAGCGTTTTTGTCGGCCGCGGAGGCTACACCTTC
TRBJ1-1 | . | TRBV5-4 | . | CASSSQGGKNTEAFF | TGTGCCAGCAGCTCACAGGGAGGGAAGAACACTGAAGCTTTCTTT
TRBJ1-4 | . | TRBV5-8 | . | CASSFKGRSVTATNEKLFF | TGTGCCAGCAGCTTTAAGGGGCGGTCCGTAACGGCCACTAATGAAAAACTGTTTTTT
TRBJ2-3 | . | TRBV11-3 | TRBD2 | CASSVLAGATDTQYF | TGTGCCAGCAGCGTACTAGCGGGGGCCACAGATACGCAGTATTTT
TRBJ1-5 | . | TRBV29-1 | . | CSVREGPNNQPQHF | TGCAGCGTTCGGGAAGGGCCTAACAATCAGCCCCAGCATTTT
TRBJ2-7 | . | TRBV7-2 | TRBD2 | CASIITSGPYEQYF | TGTGCCAGCATAATAACTAGCGGGCCCTACGAGCAGTACTTC